These T cell receptor beta chains were read from a single sample in a study of T cells in localized non-small cell lung cancer. Profiled with immunoSEQ multiplex PCR; TCRdb holds only in-frame clones, not every one. The sample records 10,000 to 13,000 clones, 48% being singletons. The sample was lymph node tissue, taken before any cancer treatment. These receptors were obtained from a woman aged 40 to 75 with stage II squamous cell lung carcinoma. Both conserved end residues are part of each CDR3. Each record gives: V gene, clone size, J gene, D gene, CDR3 protein, CDR3 DNA. A D gene is named only where the DNA matches it firmly. The size entry is marked missing in some rows and otherwise reads once, few, many or a size class.

TRBV6-7	NA	TRBJ1-3	NA	CATTLAPGNTIYF	TGTGCCACCACCCTAGCCCCCGGGAACACCATATATTTT
TRBV6-7	few	TRBJ2-1	NA	CASLRYNEQFF	TGTGCCAGTCTTCGCTACAATGAGCAGTTCTTC
TRBV18	NA	TRBJ2-1	TRBD2	CASSPEGLAGGKEQFF	TGTGCCAGCTCACCAGAGGGACTAGCGGGAGGGAAGGAGCAGTTCTTC
TRBV9	few	TRBJ2-1	NA	CASSTQGLDNEQFF	TGTGCCAGCAGCACACAGGGTCTAGACAATGAGCAGTTCTTC
TRBV30	NA	TRBJ1-2	NA	CAWSAGLYGYTF	TGTGCCTGGAGCGCGGGACTCTATGGCTACACCTTC
TRBV5-1	NA	TRBJ2-5	TRBD2	CASSFTSGTLGETQYF	TGCGCCAGCAGCTTCACTAGCGGGACCCTCGGGGAGACCCAGTACTTC
TRBV12-2	few	TRBJ2-1	NA	CASRLAERDYFNEQFF	TGTGCAAGTCGCTTAGCGGAGCGGGACTACTTCAATGAGCAGTTCTTC
TRBV7-7	few	TRBJ1-6	NA	CASSSPSGKGRNSPLHF	TGTGCCAGCAGCTCCCCCTCAGGGAAAGGCAGGAATTCACCCCTCCACTTT
TRBV6-8	NA	TRBJ1-5	NA	CASSLRGPNQPQHF	TGTGCCAGCAGTCTCAGGGGACCAAATCAGCCCCAGCATTTT
TRBV29-1	once	TRBJ2-7	TRBD2	CSVEVLAGGPNYEQYF	TGCAGCGTTGAAGTCCTAGCGGGAGGTCCTAACTACGAGCAGTACTTC
TRBV15	once	TRBJ2-5	TRBD2	CATSSKTSLWETQYF	TGTGCCACCAGCAGCAAGACTAGCCTGTGGGAGACCCAGTACTTC
TRBV14	NA	TRBJ1-2	NA	CASSQWGPQVPNGYTF	TGTGCCAGCAGCCAATGGGGACCGCAAGTTCCCAATGGCTACACCTTC
TRBV9	few	TRBJ2-3	TRBD1	CASSPGQSTDTQYF	TGTGCCAGCAGTCCGGGACAGAGCACAGATACGCAGTATTTT
TRBV6-8	NA	TRBJ2-7	NA	CASKIVQGSSYEQYF	TGTGCCAGCAAGATAGTTCAGGGGTCCTCCTACGAGCAGTACTTC
TRBV19	few	TRBJ1-2	TRBD1	CASKTGDHGYTF	TGTGCCAGTAAGACAGGGGACCATGGCTACACCTTC
TRBV5-1	NA	TRBJ2-7	NA	CASSLAGTNYEQYF	TGCGCCAGCAGCTTGGCCGGGACCAACTACGAGCAGTACTTC
TRBV5-1	NA	TRBJ2-6	NA	CASSLEGVGANVLTF	TGCGCCAGCAGCTTGGAAGGGGTCGGGGCCAACGTCCTGACTTTC
TRBV6-7	NA	TRBJ1-1	NA	CATNPGTEAFF	TGTGCCACCAATCCGGGGACTGAAGCTTTCTTT
TRBV6-8	few	TRBJ1-2	NA	CASSYGGFNGYTF	TGTGCCAGCAGTTACGGGGGGTTCAATGGCTACACCTTC
TRBV10-1	once	TRBJ2-2	TRBD1	CASSTGTGLLGELFF	TGCGCCAGCAGTACCGGGACAGGGTTACTCGGGGAGCTGTTTTTT
TRBV19	NA	TRBJ2-5	TRBD1	CASSIAAGGRETQYF	TGTGCCAGTAGTATCGCCGCAGGGGGCCGGGAGACCCAGTACTTC
TRBV6-8	few	TRBJ1-1	NA	CASSYSGLNTEAFF	TGTGCCAGCAGTTACTCGGGGTTGAACACTGAAGCTTTCTTT
TRBV30	few	TRBJ2-1	NA	CAWSVGAPRYNEQFF	TGTGCCTGGAGTGTGGGAGCCCCCCGATACAATGAGCAGTTCTTC
TRBV11-3	NA	TRBJ1-1	NA	CASSGGTAIEVAFF	TGTGCCAGCAGCGGTGGGACGGCCATCGAAGTGGCTTTCTTT
TRBV11-3	few	TRBJ1-2	NA	CASSLGQGIYGYTF	TGTGCCAGCAGCTTAGGGCAGGGAATTTATGGCTACACCTTC
TRBV5-1	NA	TRBJ2-6	NA	CASSSSQGANVLTF	TGCGCCAGCAGCTCCTCGCAAGGGGCCAACGTCCTGACTTTC
TRBV10-3	NA	TRBJ2-7	TRBD1	CASSRSGGLDEQYF	TGTGCCAGCTCTCGATCAGGGGGCCTCGACGAGCAGTACTTC
TRBV6-8	few	TRBJ1-1	NA	CASSIGTENTEAFF	TGTGCCAGCAGTATAGGGACGGAGAACACTGAAGCTTTCTTT
TRBV6-8	few	TRBJ2-7	NA	CASSRDAYEQYF	TGTGCCAGCAGTCGGGACGCCTACGAGCAGTACTTC
TRBV1	NA	TRBJ2-3	NA	CASSQFPITDTQYF	TGCGCTAGCAGCCAGTTCCCTATCACAGATACGCAGTATTTT
TRBV28	NA	TRBJ2-7	NA	CASSLSSYEQYF	TGTGCCAGCAGTTTATCGTCATACGAGCAGTACTTC
TRBV28	once	TRBJ1-2	TRBD1	CANSTGTGALLYGYTF	TGTGCCAACAGTACCGGGACAGGGGCCTTACTCTATGGCTACACCTTC
TRBV10-2	few	TRBJ1-2	NA	CASSESGSDSGYTF	TGCGCCAGCAGTGAGTCTGGGTCGGATTCAGGCTACACCTTC
TRBV7-5	NA	TRBJ2-2	NA	CASSLEAAAGELFF	TGTGCCAGCAGCTTAGAGGCGGCCGCCGGGGAGCTGTTTTTT
TRBV25-1	NA	TRBJ2-1	TRBD1	CASSGDRGSGQFF	TGTGCCAGCAGTGGGGACAGGGGGAGCGGGCAGTTCTTC